These T cell receptor beta chains were read from a single sample in a study of T cells in Graves' hyperthyroidism and ophthalmopathy. TCRdb reanalysed the multiplex PCR reads using MiXCR and keeps one entry per CDR3 protein. Among hundreds of thousands of distinct CDR3 sequences listed, 35% to 40% were seen once. The source material was blood. The source is a man between 18 and 35 years old with Graves' hyperthyroidism. Both conserved end residues are part of each CDR3. The D gene is left open where the match is weak. Clone sizes are given selectively: once, few, many, or a class where the clone is expanded.

j_gene: TRBJ2-2; d_gene: TRBD2; v_gene: TRBV15; abundance: .; CDR3aa: CATKRDRLDTGELFF; CDR3nt: TGTGCCACGAAGCGGGATCGTTTAGACACCGGGGAGCTGTTTTTT
j_gene: TRBJ1-2; d_gene: TRBD1; v_gene: TRBV29-1; abundance: .; CDR3aa: CSVAGPGTGNYTF; CDR3nt: TGCAGCGTAGCCGGACCCGGGACAGGGAACTACACCTTC
j_gene: TRBJ1-5; d_gene: .; v_gene: TRBV19; abundance: many; CDR3aa: CASTQSEVGNQPQHF; CDR3nt: TGTGCCAGTACCCAATCCGAGGTGGGCAATCAGCCCCAGCATTTT
j_gene: TRBJ2-5; d_gene: TRBD2; v_gene: TRBV11-2; abundance: once; CDR3aa: CASSISGDARETQYF; CDR3nt: TGTGCCAGCAGCATTAGCGGGGACGCGCGCGAGACCCAGTACTTC
j_gene: TRBJ1-5; d_gene: TRBD1; v_gene: TRBV7-8; abundance: .; CDR3aa: CASSRDRAYPIQPQHF; CDR3nt: TGTGCCAGCAGCCGCGACAGGGCTTACCCTATACAGCCCCAGCATTTT
j_gene: TRBJ1-5; d_gene: .; v_gene: TRBV2; abundance: many; CDR3aa: CASTPGDYSNQPQHF; CDR3nt: TGTGCCAGCACCCCGGGTGATTATAGCAATCAGCCCCAGCATTTT
j_gene: TRBJ1-5; d_gene: .; v_gene: TRBV7-9; abundance: .; CDR3aa: CARSQAGDTNQPQHF; CDR3nt: TGTGCCAGAAGCCAAGCAGGGGACACAAATCAGCCCCAGCATTTT
j_gene: TRBJ1-2; d_gene: .; v_gene: TRBV19; abundance: .; CDR3aa: CATWPGGADGYTF; CDR3nt: TGTGCCACCTGGCCCGGGGGCGCGGATGGCTACACCTTC
j_gene: TRBJ2-2; d_gene: .; v_gene: TRBV6-1; abundance: .; CDR3aa: CASTQTATGELFF; CDR3nt: TGTGCCAGCACCCAAACAGCGACCGGGGAGCTGTTTTTT
j_gene: TRBJ2-7; d_gene: TRBD1; v_gene: TRBV6-6; abundance: many; CDR3aa: CASSFPGQGAYEQYF; CDR3nt: TGTGCCAGCAGTTTTCCGGGACAGGGGGCCTACGAGCAGTACTTC
j_gene: TRBJ1-6; d_gene: .; v_gene: TRBV6-6; abundance: .; CDR3aa: CASATAAPGSPLHF; CDR3nt: TGTGCCAGCGCCACAGCGGCGCCGGGGTCACCCCTCCACTTT
j_gene: TRBJ1-1; d_gene: .; v_gene: TRBV7-6; abundance: .; CDR3aa: CASSLGEGWVAEAFF; CDR3nt: TGTGCCAGCAGCTTAGGTGAAGGGTGGGTAGCTGAAGCTTTCTTT
j_gene: TRBJ1-2; d_gene: TRBD1; v_gene: TRBV19; abundance: many; CDR3aa: CASTGGVSYGYTF; CDR3nt: TGTGCCAGCACAGGGGGCGTAAGCTATGGCTACACCTTC
j_gene: TRBJ1-1; d_gene: TRBD1; v_gene: TRBV12-3/TRBV12-4; abundance: .; CDR3aa: CASSTTPGTVNTEAFF; CDR3nt: TGTGCCAGCAGTACTACACCCGGGACAGTTAACACTGAAGCTTTCTTT
j_gene: TRBJ1-1; d_gene: .; v_gene: TRBV29-1; abundance: .; CDR3aa: CSSEAEGRRAFF; CDR3nt: TGCAGCAGTGAAGCGGAGGGGCGGCGGGCTTTCTTT
j_gene: TRBJ1-2; d_gene: .; v_gene: TRBV2; abundance: .; CDR3aa: CASSPGSGGRYGYTF; CDR3nt: TGTGCCAGCTCACCTGGGAGCGGGGGCAGATATGGCTACACCTTC
j_gene: TRBJ1-1; d_gene: .; v_gene: TRBV5-1; abundance: .; CDR3aa: CASSLYSRSGTEAFF; CDR3nt: TGCGCCAGCAGCTTGTATAGTCGGAGTGGGACTGAAGCTTTCTTT
j_gene: TRBJ2-6; d_gene: .; v_gene: TRBV7-3; abundance: few; CDR3aa: CARVIRGYSSGANVLTF; CDR3nt: TGTGCCAGAGTCATCAGGGGATATTCCTCTGGGGCCAACGTCCTGACTTTC
j_gene: TRBJ2-7; d_gene: .; v_gene: TRBV7-9; abundance: .; CDR3aa: CASSPPISSYEQYF; CDR3nt: TGTGCCAGCAGCCCCCCCATAAGCTCCTACGAGCAGTACTTC
j_gene: TRBJ2-2; d_gene: .; v_gene: TRBV20-1; abundance: .; CDR3aa: CSAWDRHFTGELFF; CDR3nt: TGCAGTGCTTGGGATAGACATTTCACCGGGGAGCTGTTTTTT
j_gene: TRBJ1-2; d_gene: TRBD1; v_gene: TRBV4-1; abundance: few; CDR3aa: CASSQPWDRGKGGYTF; CDR3nt: TGCGCCAGCAGCCAGCCCTGGGACAGGGGGAAAGGTGGCTACACCTTC
j_gene: TRBJ1-1; d_gene: .; v_gene: TRBV7-9; abundance: .; CDR3aa: CASSLGAQPNTEAFF; CDR3nt: TGTGCCAGCAGCCTCGGGGCCCAGCCGAACACTGAAGCTTTCTTT
j_gene: TRBJ2-6; d_gene: TRBD1; v_gene: TRBV5-1; abundance: .; CDR3aa: CASSRGQFSGANVLTF; CDR3nt: TGCGCCAGCAGCAGGGGACAGTTCTCTGGGGCCAACGTCCTGACTTTC
j_gene: TRBJ2-7; d_gene: .; v_gene: TRBV20-1; abundance: many; CDR3aa: CSASVRAVYEQYF; CDR3nt: TGCAGTGCTAGCGTTAGAGCCGTCTACGAGCAGTACTTC
j_gene: TRBJ2-3; d_gene: TRBD1; v_gene: TRBV9; abundance: .; CDR3aa: CASSTTGLDTQYF; CDR3nt: TGTGCCAGCAGCACGACAGGGTTAGATACGCAGTATTTT
j_gene: TRBJ1-6; d_gene: .; v_gene: TRBV14; abundance: few; CDR3aa: CASSPRGRGDSPLHF; CDR3nt: TGTGCCAGCAGCCCGAGAGGTAGGGGTGATTCACCCCTCCACTTT
j_gene: TRBJ1-5; d_gene: .; v_gene: TRBV2; abundance: .; CDR3aa: CASSDPGFNQPQRF; CDR3nt: TGTGCCAGCAGTGATCCAGGATTCAATCAGCCCCAGCGTTTT
j_gene: TRBJ1-1; d_gene: .; v_gene: TRBV10-3; abundance: many; CDR3aa: CAISERARQAFF; CDR3nt: TGTGCCATCAGTGAAAGGGCGCGGCAAGCTTTCTTT
j_gene: TRBJ1-5; d_gene: TRBD1; v_gene: TRBV10-3; abundance: .; CDR3aa: CAISSTGGDQPQHF; CDR3nt: TGTGCCATCAGTTCTACAGGGGGTGATCAGCCCCAGCATTTT
j_gene: TRBJ2-5; d_gene: .; v_gene: TRBV5-1; abundance: many; CDR3aa: CASSLGRGETQYF; CDR3nt: TGTGCCAGCAGCTTAGGTCGCGGTGAGACCCAGTACTTC
j_gene: TRBJ1-2; d_gene: .; v_gene: TRBV6-5; abundance: few; CDR3aa: CASSYDNNYGYTF; CDR3nt: TGTGCCAGCAGTTACGACAATAACTATGGCTACACCTTC
j_gene: TRBJ2-7; d_gene: .; v_gene: TRBV6-1; abundance: .; CDR3aa: CASSAYRAYEQYF; CDR3nt: TGTGCCAGCAGTGCCTACAGGGCCTACGAGCAGTACTTC
j_gene: TRBJ1-2; d_gene: .; v_gene: TRBV7-9; abundance: many; CDR3aa: CASSLGIGNYGYTF; CDR3nt: TGTGCCAGCAGCTTGGGTATAGGCAACTATGGCTACACCTTC
j_gene: TRBJ1-5; d_gene: .; v_gene: TRBV6-1; abundance: .; CDR3aa: CASSVGYRAYEQPQHF; CDR3nt: TGTGCCAGCAGCGTAGGGTACAGGGCGTACGAGCAGCCCCAGCATTTT
j_gene: TRBJ2-7; d_gene: .; v_gene: TRBV20-1; abundance: .; CDR3aa: CSARDLTRSLPEQYF; CDR3nt: TGCAGTGCTAGAGATCTGACTAGGAGTCTTCCCGAGCAGTACTTC
j_gene: TRBJ1-2; d_gene: .; v_gene: TRBV29-1; abundance: once; CDR3aa: CSVESGGWSYTF; CDR3nt: TGCAGCGTTGAAAGCGGGGGCTGGAGCTACACCTTC
j_gene: TRBJ2-5; d_gene: TRBD1; v_gene: TRBV2; abundance: once; CDR3aa: CASKGTGGQETQYF; CDR3nt: TGTGCCAGCAAGGGGACAGGGGGCCAGGAGACCCAGTACTTC
j_gene: TRBJ2-7; d_gene: .; v_gene: TRBV2; abundance: .; CDR3aa: CASSPPAAGNEQYF; CDR3nt: TGTGCCAGCTCACCACCGGCCGCGGGGAACGAGCAGTACTTC
j_gene: TRBJ1-5; d_gene: .; v_gene: TRBV7-9; abundance: many; CDR3aa: CASSFEGDQPQHF; CDR3nt: TGTGCCAGCAGCTTTGAGGGAGACCAGCCCCAGCATTTT
j_gene: TRBJ1-2; d_gene: TRBD1; v_gene: TRBV15; abundance: many; CDR3aa: CATSGQGFGYTF; CDR3nt: TGTGCCACCAGCGGACAGGGGTTTGGCTACACCTTC
j_gene: TRBJ1-2; d_gene: .; v_gene: TRBV5-1; abundance: .; CDR3aa: CASSYGGVLGYGYTF; CDR3nt: TGCGCCAGCAGCTACGGCGGCGTGCTTGGCTATGGCTACACCTTC
j_gene: TRBJ1-1; d_gene: .; v_gene: TRBV15; abundance: .; CDR3aa: CATSTSGPFGGTEAFF; CDR3nt: TGTGCCACCAGCACCTCAGGGCCTTTCGGGGGCACTGAAGCTTTCTTT
j_gene: TRBJ2-7; d_gene: .; v_gene: TRBV6-2/TRBV6-3; abundance: .; CDR3aa: CASTFTRGVLSYELYF; CDR3nt: TGTGCCAGCACCTTCACTCGAGGGGTCCTTTCCTACGAGCTGTACTTC
j_gene: TRBJ2-5; d_gene: TRBD1; v_gene: TRBV7-9; abundance: few; CDR3aa: CASSQGTGTGTQYF; CDR3nt: TGTGCCAGCAGCCAAGGGACCGGGACAGGGACCCAGTACTTC